One sample yielded the 9 T cell receptor beta chains listed below, sequenced in a study of PD-L1 blockade in urothelial cancer. Time point denoted: pretreatment peripheral blood. Some clones are missing from TCRdb's copy, which holds only in-frame ones; the method was immunoSEQ multiplex PCR. The sample holds about 95,000 clones, around 86% seen once. The specimen comprised PBMCs, sampled around atezolizumab (anti-PD-L1) treatment. These receptor sequences come from a man aged 60 to 69 with urothelial cancer.

This rearrangement joins TRBV29-1 to TRBJ2-7, with 10 bases that match TRBD2. The CDR3 contains 13 residues. V lost 6 bases, J lost 4 bases, and 6 bases stayed unmatched. Germline lookup yields CDR1 SQVTM and CDR2 ANQGSEA. The CDR3 here is CSVRLAGSYEQYF. CDR3 sequence (DNA): TGCAGCGTAAGACTAGCGGGTTCGTACGAGCAGTACTTC.

This clone was found a few times. The chain recombines TRBV14 with TRBJ2-7, with D possibly TRBD2 on 5 matching bases. The V and J ends lost 2 bases and 7 bases respectively, with 9 bases between them. CDR1 and CDR2 (germline): SGHDN, FVKESK. The CDR3 is made up of 12 amino acids. The CDR3 DNA is TGTGCCAGCAGCCAATCAGGACTGGAGCAGTACTTC. As protein: CASSQSGLEQYF.

V usage is TRBV9 and J usage is TRBJ1-3, with 8 bases aligning to TRBD1. The CDR3 extends over 19 amino acids. V was pared by 0 bases and J by 0 bases, with 11 bases of the junction left unmatched. In germline, CDR1 is SGDLS, CDR2 YYNGEE. CDR3 in amino acids: CASSVDRTGIRLSGNTIYF. The CDR3 region has the DNA TGTGCCAGCAGCGTAGATAGGACAGGGATACGTCTCTCTGGAAACACCATATATTTT.

The chain joins TRBV6-5 to TRBJ2-7; D uncertain. Trimming removed 6 bases from V and 1 base from J, with 4 bases in between. The V gene's germline CDR1 is MNHEY and CDR2 SVGAGI. There are 11 residues in the CDR3. Here the CDR3 DNA reads TGTGCCAGCAGACATTCCTACGAGCAGTACTTC. Protein product: CASRHSYEQYF.

This clone was counted a few times. CDR3 loop: CASSYSTATSTDTQYF. The CDR3 coding sequence is TGTGCCAGCAGTTACTCAACGGCGACTAGCACAGATACGCAGTATTTT. The V call is TRBV6-5, the J call TRBJ2-3; D unresolved. V was trimmed by 0 bases and J by 0 bases, leaving 10 bases between them. The CDR3 sequence is 16 residues long. The V gene's germline CDR1 is MNHEY and CDR2 SVGAGI.

The rearrangement uses TRBV19 and TRBJ1-1; 7 bases match TRBD1. V shed 4 bases, J shed 1 base, and the junction held 0 bases outside the gene matches. The CDR3 has 13 amino acids. From germline, CDR1 is LNHDA and CDR2 SQIVND (reference sequence). DNA for the CDR3: TGTGCCAGTAGTAGACAGGGGAACACTGAAGCTTTCTTT. Its translation is CASSRQGNTEAFF.

This chain joins TRBV7-3 and TRBJ2-1, with 8 bases lining up with TRBD2. The CDR3 is 15 amino acids. From germline, CDR1 is SGHTA and CDR2 FQGTGA. Germline trimming cut 5 bases from V and 5 bases from J; bases unmatched to any gene: 8. The CDR3 DNA follows: TGTGCCAGCAGCCCCACTAGCGGTGATCACAATGAGCAGTTCTTC. Protein: CASSPTSGDHNEQFF.

The chain employs TRBV28 and TRBJ1-5; perhaps TRBD1 as D (5 bases). The V and J ends lost 8 bases and 4 bases respectively, with 15 bases between them. The CDR3 has 14 residues. Germline V gene sequence: CDR1 MDHEN, CDR2 SYDVKM. The CDR3 here is CASRKGRLNQPQHF. The CDR3 DNA sequence: TGTGCCAGCCGGAAGGGGCGACTTAATCAGCCCCAGCATTTT.

The genes are TRBV15 and TRBJ1-1; D not resolved. V gave up 1 base and J gave up 1 base, with 13 bases separating them. The CDR3 consists of 16 residues. Germline V gene lookup returns CDR1 LNHNV and CDR2 YYDKDF (reference sequence). CDR3 sequence: CATSRVPSGKNTEAFF. The CDR3 coding sequence is TGTGCCACCAGCAGAGTTCCCAGCGGGAAGAACACTGAAGCTTTCTTT.